This TCR beta chain was sequenced during a study of cytomegalovirus exposure and HLA in healthy donors. Study observations and caveats: The presence/absence work took it that sequencing depth was about the same across donors. Altogether, 170 or so TCR beta chains were recorded as cytomegalovirus-associated.

PCR was performed using 60 Vbeta and 13 Jbeta primers. Profiling relied on immunoSEQ multiplex PCR, and the TCRdb table lists in-frame clones only, not all of them. This sample yields about 200,000 clones, of which almost 85% are seen a single time; less than 2.5% belongs to the top ten. Concerning this clone itself: Antigen: not known.

The CDR3 length is 14 residues. Germline V gene lookup returns CDR1 MNHEY and CDR2 SMNVEV (reference sequence). The V segment lost 10 bases and the J segment 0 bases; nucleotides outside the gene matches: 8. The sequence derives from a woman in her fifties or sixties in good health and CMV-seronegative. The specimen was PBMCs. The V and J genes are TRBV27 and TRBJ2-7; TRBD2 matches at 8 bases. The CDR3 coding sequence is TGTGCCACCTCGACTAGCGCGAGCTCCTACGAGCAGTACTTC. Its protein is CATSTSASSYEQYF.